The sequence of this T cell receptor beta chain was determined in a study of blood T cells in healthy people across ages (dated by TCRdb to the mid-2010s). About the study as a whole: In model experiments, template switching captured about one uniquely barcoded TCR beta cDNA molecule for every two T cells. The study measured age-related changes in TCR beta repertoire diversity using deep sequencing normalized with unique cDNA molecular identifiers. Four age groups were formed from the donors: young (average roughly 16 years), middle-aged (approximately 40), aged (about 62) and long-lived (82). To avoid experimental bias, donors of different ages were spread randomly across the sequencing lanes. The study analyzed two additional independent replicas of 1 million unique cDNA reads from the same blood draw for two donors, one aged 18 to 29 and one aged 80 or older. Broad study findings and their caveats: Because profiling used bulk unsorted PBMCs, naive and antigen-experienced compartments could not be compared conclusively. The CMV infection status of donors was not known, potentially confounding age-related changes in expanded clonotypes. Observed TCR beta diversity correlated strongly with the percentage of naive T cells measured by flow cytometry. Total diversity estimates from one million sequenced T cells were considered lower bounds and underestimates. As age increased, observed TCR beta diversity per million T cells dropped in a roughly linear way, and a significant reduction was already evident by age 40. The long-lived group showed more naive CD4+ T cells, fewer expanded clones and increased TCR diversity than the aged group, suggesting age selection.

This clonotype was seen only a few times. The antigen this receptor binds is unknown. No clone much larger than this one lies a single base away; base qualities are absent. The CDR3 contains 16 residues, cysteine and phenylalanine counted. Of all the DNA, just the CDR3 is kept, 48 bases in frame from base 1. CDR1 and CDR2 are read off the germline V gene as SGHRS and YFSETQ. V is clipped by 0 bases and J by 2 bases, and the sequence between their germline boundaries is 14 bases long. Libraries were made using 5' RACE. The listed sequencing device is Illumina HiSeq 2500. A second PCR of roughly 6 to 12 cycles was run with a J-beta primer mix and a sample-barcoded 5' primer. A template-switch 5' adaptor carrying 12 random nucleotides introduced a unique molecular identifier onto each TCR beta cDNA molecule. At least 2.5 million CDR3-containing paired-end reads were obtained from each sample. All of the RNA was converted into first-strand cDNA using the Mint cDNA synthesis kit, with a TRBC-specific oligonucleotide serving as the primer. Following uracil-DNA glycosylase treatment, a first 18-cycle PCR with universal primers M1SS and BC2_uni_R was performed on all cDNA. As for the original processing: Normalization of each sample was performed by random selection of 1 million high-quality reads, each carrying a distinct molecular identifier. Reads sharing molecular identifiers were discarded rather than binned into consensus sequences. MiTCR, set to a Q25 quality threshold and the strictest error-elimination algorithm, was used for CDR3 identification, clonotype clustering and error correction. Lower-bound total TCR beta diversity was estimated with a nonparametric unseen species model using Euler transformation. TCRdb cleaned the public reads at Q25 with fastp, built clones with MiXCR and kept in-frame beta chains. Rows merge per CDR3 protein into single entries with the most common DNA and genes. What appears here as the V and J calls and clone size reflects TCRdb's work, not the paper's. This sample has some 1.7 million distinct CDR3 sequences in its table, and about 28% of those were observed once. The ten largest clones add up to more than 6% of the sample.

Donors were around 37 systemically healthy Caucasian individuals from Russia aged 6 to 90 years. Around 10 milliliters of peripheral blood were drawn from each donor into EDTA-treated Vacutainer tubes. Ficoll-Paque density-gradient centrifugation was used to isolate PBMCs, with at least 7 million per sample. Total RNA was extracted from PBMCs with Trizol reagent, with at least 5.5 micrograms obtained per sample. Naive CD45RAhigh/CD27high T cell percentages were measured by flow cytometry on a PBMC aliquot from every donor. This receptor was identified in a young woman in good health. Sequenced input: blood. The sequence joins TRBV5-1 to TRBJ2-5, with TRBD1 perhaps the D gene, on 6 matching bases. DNA sequence: TGCGCCAGCAGCTTGGCCCCAGGGGCCTTACAAGAGACCCAGTACTTC. Its protein reads: CASSLAPGALQETQYF.